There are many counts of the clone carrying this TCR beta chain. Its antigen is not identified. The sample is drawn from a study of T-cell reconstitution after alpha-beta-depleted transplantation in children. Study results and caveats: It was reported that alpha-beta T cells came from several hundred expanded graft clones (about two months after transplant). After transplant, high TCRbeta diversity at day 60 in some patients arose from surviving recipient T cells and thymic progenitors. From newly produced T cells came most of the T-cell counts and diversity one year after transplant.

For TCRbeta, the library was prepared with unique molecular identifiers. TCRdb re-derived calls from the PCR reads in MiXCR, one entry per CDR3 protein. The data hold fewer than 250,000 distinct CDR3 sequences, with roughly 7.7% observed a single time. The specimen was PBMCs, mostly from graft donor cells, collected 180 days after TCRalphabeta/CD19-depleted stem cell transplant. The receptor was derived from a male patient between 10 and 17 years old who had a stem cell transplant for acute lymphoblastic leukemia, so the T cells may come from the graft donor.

CDR3 sequence (DNA): TGTGCCAGCAGCTCGGGACAGGGGGCAGATCAGCCCCAGCATTTT. Translated: CASSSGQGADQPQHF. The chain couples TRBV7-9 to TRBJ1-5; 12 positions agree with TRBD1. The CDR3 runs to 15 residues. Germline assignment: CDR1 SEHNR and CDR2 FQNEAQ (reference sequence). V trimming: 4 bases; J trimming: 5 bases; junction bases outside the gene matches: 3. Complete variable domain (other parts from reference TRBV7-9 and TRBJ1-5): DTGVSQNPRHKITKRGQNVTFRCDPISEHNRLYWYRQTLGQGPEFLTYFQNEAQLEKSRLLSDRFSAERPKGSFSTLEIQRTEQGDSAMYLCASSSGQGADQPQHFGDGTRLSIL.